The 9 T cell receptor beta chains below were found in one sample sequenced in a study of Graves' ophthalmopathy and Graves' hyperthyroidism. TCR beta CDR3 amplification used RNA transcripts. First-round RT-PCR used HTBI primers; second-round multiplex PCR followed. TCRdb ran MiXCR on the multiplex PCR reads and lists one entry per CDR3 protein. Counted here are around 1.1 million distinct CDR3 sequences, about 38% occurring once; the ten biggest clones make up 11%. Sequencing was done on a sample of peripheral blood or thyroid tissue (not recorded which). The receptors derive from an adult man with Graves' hyperthyroidism.

The chain has TRBV5-5 and TRBJ1-1; D remains ambiguous. The CDR3 consists of 12 residues. V was cut by 1 base and J by 8 bases, with 9 bases left in between. CDR1 is SGHKS and CDR2 is YYEKEE in the germline V gene (reference sequence). Here the CDR3 reads CASSLTGLEAFF. Here the CDR3 DNA reads TGTGCCAGCAGCTTGACTGGGTTAGAAGCTTTCTTT.

With regard to this clonotype: A much larger clone sits a single nucleotide away, making a read error possible. The J gene is TRBJ1-3, the V gene TRBV7-2; no firm D call. The CDR3 runs to 16 residues. Germline-derived CDR1 and CDR2 are SGHTA and FQGNSA. The CDR3: CASSLVGSLSGNTTYF. CDR3 nucleotide sequence: TGTGCCAGCAGCTTAGTAGGATCACTCTCTGGAAACACCACATATTTT.

This clonotype has a count of ten or more. Here the CDR3 reads CASSSYDRGGEKLFF. DNA for the CDR3: TGTGCCAGCAGCTCGTACGACAGGGGTGGCGAAAAACTGTTTTTT. The chain has TRBV13 and TRBJ1-4, with 8 bases aligning to TRBD1. V shed 4 bases and J 8 bases; nucleotides not matched to a gene: 9. Germline-derived CDR1 and CDR2 are PRHDT and FYEKMQ (reference sequence). The CDR3 is 15 residues long. Full variable domain (remainder filled in from reference TRBV13 and TRBJ1-4): AAGVIQSPRHLIKEKRETATLKCYPIPRHDTVYWYQQGPGQDPQFLISFYEKMQSDKGSIPDRFSAQQFSDYHSELNMSSLELGDSALYFCASSSYDRGGEKLFFGSGTQLSVL.

J is TRBJ1-5 and V is TRBV5-6; 7 nucleotides line up with TRBD1. The CDR3 sequence is 13 residues long. V lost 4 bases, J lost 7 bases, and 5 bases stayed unmatched. In germline, CDR1 is SGHDT, CDR2 YYEEEE. CDR3 residues: CASSATGEQPQHF. CDR3 bases: TGTGCCAGCAGCGCAACAGGGGAACAGCCCCAGCATTTT.

This clonotype came up many times. The chain recombines TRBV10-1 with TRBJ1-1; no clear D. V lost 4 bases, J lost 4 bases, and 7 bases lay in between. The CDR3 covers 12 residues. Germline V lookup: CDR1 WNHNN, CDR2 SYGVQD (reference sequence). CDR3 residues: CASSGLRTEAFF. The CDR3 bases are TGCGCCAGCAGTGGGCTTCGCACTGAAGCTTTCTTT.

This clonotype was observed once. A much larger clonotype is one base distant, so this may be a read error. This sequence joins TRBV7-9 and TRBJ2-7; TRBD1 matches 12 bases. Trimming cost V 5 bases and J 5 bases; bases outside gene matches: 7. Germline CDR1 and CDR2: SEHNR and FQNEAQ (reference sequence). The CDR3 is 15 residues long. In nucleotides, the CDR3 is TGTGCCAGCAGCCACCCGGGACAGGGGGCCCACGAGCAGTACTTC. It encodes CASSHPGQGAHEQYF.

This clonotype was counted between two and nine times. The chain employs TRBV29-1 and TRBJ2-5; D uncertain. The CDR3 loop spans 12 amino acids. Germline-derived CDR1 and CDR2 are SQVTM and ANQGSEA. With 7 bases removed from V and 5 bases from J, the gap between germline ends came to 14 bases. CDR3 protein: CSARSFGETQYF. The CDR3 DNA follows: TGCAGCGCTAGATCGTTCGGGGAGACCCAGTACTTC.

This clonotype was counted between two and nine times. This chain links TRBV10-3 with TRBJ1-4; 8 nucleotides align to TRBD1. V lost 2 bases, J lost 8 bases, and 4 bases stayed unmatched. This CDR3 has 14 residues. Germline-derived CDR1 and CDR2 are ENHRY and SYGVKD. The CDR3 DNA reads TGTGCCATCAGTGAGGGGACAGGAGGAGAAAAACTGTTTTTT. This gives the protein CAISEGTGGEKLFF.

This clonotype has just a few counts. The J gene is TRBJ1-4, the V gene TRBV2, with 10 nucleotides matching TRBD1. The ends lost 8 bases at V and 8 bases at J; junction bases unmatched: 5. Germline CDR1 reads SNHLY; CDR2 reads FYNNEI. This CDR3 spans 13 amino acids. DNA of the CDR3: TGTGCCAGCGGCCGGGACAGGGGAGAAAAACTGTTTTTT. It is translated as CASGRDRGEKLFF.